The T cell receptor (beta chain) under discussion was sequenced for a study of T-cell memory formation after mild COVID-19. Turning to the study itself: TCR clusters were largely donor specific. The study's findings and limits: Day 37-peaking second-wave clones had unconfirmed SARS-CoV-2 specificity. The CD4+ clones that contracted clustered mainly within CM and EM, and the CD8+ clones concentrated in EMRA.

CDR3 length: 11 amino acids. The V gene lost 4 bases and the J gene lost 10 bases, with 10 bases spanning the gap. The 5'RACE method, run with constant-segment primers, produced TCR alpha and TCR beta cDNA libraries (carrying sample barcodes and UMIs). TCRdb re-analysed the 5' RACE reads in MiXCR, keeping a single row per CDR3 protein. The sample gives fewer than 150,000 distinct CDR3 sequences, approximately 22% of which show up once; roughly 37% is in the top ten. Comments on this clonotype: What it binds is unknown.

Source material: PBMCs or a T cell subset sorted from them (not recorded which). The J gene is TRBJ1-1, the V gene TRBV12-3 or TRBV12-4; the D is unclear. The receptor was isolated from a man between 18 and 35 years old who had mild COVID-19 (a few samples of this study predate the infection). Cell type and time point are not known. This chain's CDR3 is CASSSGLGAFF. The CDR3 region has the DNA TGTGCCAGCAGTTCGGGGTTAGGAGCTTTCTTT.